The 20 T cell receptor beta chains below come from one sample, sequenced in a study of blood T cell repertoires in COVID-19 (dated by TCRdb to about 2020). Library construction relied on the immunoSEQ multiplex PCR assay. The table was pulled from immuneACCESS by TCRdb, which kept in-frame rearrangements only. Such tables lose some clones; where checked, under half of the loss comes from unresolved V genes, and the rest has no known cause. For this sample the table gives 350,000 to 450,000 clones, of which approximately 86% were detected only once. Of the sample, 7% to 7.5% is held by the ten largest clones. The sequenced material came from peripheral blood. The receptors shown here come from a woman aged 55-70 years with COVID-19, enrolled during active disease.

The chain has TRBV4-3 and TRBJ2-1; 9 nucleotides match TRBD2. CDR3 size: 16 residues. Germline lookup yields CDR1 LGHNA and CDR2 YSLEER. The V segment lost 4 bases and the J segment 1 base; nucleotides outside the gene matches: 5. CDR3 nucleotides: TGCGCCAGCAGCCGATCAGCGGGGGGTTCCTACAATGAGCAGTTCTTC. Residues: CASSRSAGGSYNEQFF.

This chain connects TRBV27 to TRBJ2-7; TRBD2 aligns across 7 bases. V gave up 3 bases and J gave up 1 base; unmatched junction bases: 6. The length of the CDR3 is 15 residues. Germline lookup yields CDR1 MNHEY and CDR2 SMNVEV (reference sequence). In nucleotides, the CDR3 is TGTGCCAGCAGTTTTGGATGGGAGGGGTCCTACGAGCAGTACTTC. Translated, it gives CASSFGWEGSYEQYF.

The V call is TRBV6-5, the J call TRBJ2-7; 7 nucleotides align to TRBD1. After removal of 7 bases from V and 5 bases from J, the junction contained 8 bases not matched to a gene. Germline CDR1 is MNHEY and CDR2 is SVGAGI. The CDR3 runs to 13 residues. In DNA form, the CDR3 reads TGTGCCAGCAATCAACAGGGGCGAGACGAGCAGTACTTC. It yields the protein CASNQQGRDEQYF.

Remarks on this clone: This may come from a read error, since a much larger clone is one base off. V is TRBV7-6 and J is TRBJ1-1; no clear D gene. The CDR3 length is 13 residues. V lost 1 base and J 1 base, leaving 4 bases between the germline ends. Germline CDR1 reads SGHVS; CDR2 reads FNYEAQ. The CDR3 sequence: CASSLVKNTEAFF. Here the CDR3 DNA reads TGTGCCAGCAGCTTAGTTAAGAACACTGAAGCTTTCTTT.

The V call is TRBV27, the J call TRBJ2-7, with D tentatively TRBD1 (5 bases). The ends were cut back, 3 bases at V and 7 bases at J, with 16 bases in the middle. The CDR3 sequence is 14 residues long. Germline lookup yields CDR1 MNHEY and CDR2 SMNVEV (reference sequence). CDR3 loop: CASSLVGRAEEQYF. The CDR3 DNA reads TGTGCCAGCAGTTTGGTGGGCAGGGCAGAGGAGCAGTACTTC.

In nucleotides, the CDR3 is TGTGCCAGCAGCGTTCGGGACAGGGTATCTGAGACCCAGTACTTC. Its protein is CASSVRDRVSETQYF. The chain carries TRBV5-4 and TRBJ2-5, with 9 bases aligning to TRBD1. V dropped 4 bases and J dropped 5; count of bases not matched to a gene: 9. The CDR3 consists of 15 residues. In germline, CDR1 is SGHNT, CDR2 YYREEE (reference sequence). Supplemented by reference TRBV5-4 and TRBJ2-5, the full variable domain reads ETGVTQSPTHLIKTRGQQVTLRCSSQSGHNTVSWYQQALGQGPQFIFQYYREEENGRGNFPPRFSGLQFPNYSSELNVNALELDDSALYLCASSVRDRVSETQYFGPGTRLLVL.

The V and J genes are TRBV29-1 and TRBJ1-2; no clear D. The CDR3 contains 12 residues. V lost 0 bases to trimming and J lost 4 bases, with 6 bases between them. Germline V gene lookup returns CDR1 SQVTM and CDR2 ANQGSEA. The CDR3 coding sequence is TGCAGCGTTGAAGAAGGGAGCTATGGCTACACCTTC. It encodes CSVEEGSYGYTF.

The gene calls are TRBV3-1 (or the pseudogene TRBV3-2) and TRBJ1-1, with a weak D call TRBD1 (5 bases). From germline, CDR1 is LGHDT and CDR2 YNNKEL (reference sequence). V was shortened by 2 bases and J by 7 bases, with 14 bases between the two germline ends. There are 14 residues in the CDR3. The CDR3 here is CASSQMQGGHEAFF. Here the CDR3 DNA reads TGTGCCAGCAGCCAAATGCAGGGTGGCCATGAAGCTTTCTTT.

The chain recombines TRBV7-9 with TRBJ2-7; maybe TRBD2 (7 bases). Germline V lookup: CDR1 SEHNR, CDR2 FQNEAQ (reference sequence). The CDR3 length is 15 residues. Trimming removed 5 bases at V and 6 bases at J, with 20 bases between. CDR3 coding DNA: TGTGCCAGCAGCCCCTCGACGGGGGGCCCGGGCGAGCAGTACTTC. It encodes CASSPSTGGPGEQYF.

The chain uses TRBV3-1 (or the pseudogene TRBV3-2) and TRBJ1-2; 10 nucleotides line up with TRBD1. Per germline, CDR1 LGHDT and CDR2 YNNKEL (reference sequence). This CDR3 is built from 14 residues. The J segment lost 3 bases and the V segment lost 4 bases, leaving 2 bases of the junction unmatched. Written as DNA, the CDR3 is TGTGCCAGCAGCCCAGGGACAGGGGACTATGGCTACACCTTC. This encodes CASSPGTGDYGYTF.

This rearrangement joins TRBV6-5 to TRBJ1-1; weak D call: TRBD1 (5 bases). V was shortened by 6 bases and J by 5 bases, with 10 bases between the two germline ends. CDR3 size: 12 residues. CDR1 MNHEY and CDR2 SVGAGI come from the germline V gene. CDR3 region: CASRGGRTEAFF. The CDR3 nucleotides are TGTGCCAGCAGGGGGGGGAGGACTGAAGCTTTCTTT.

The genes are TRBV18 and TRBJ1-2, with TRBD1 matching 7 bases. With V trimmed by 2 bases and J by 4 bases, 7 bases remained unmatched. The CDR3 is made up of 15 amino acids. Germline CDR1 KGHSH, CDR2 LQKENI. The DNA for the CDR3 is TGTGCCAGCTCACCAACCCCTCGGGACAGCTATGGCTACACCTTC. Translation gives CASSPTPRDSYGYTF.

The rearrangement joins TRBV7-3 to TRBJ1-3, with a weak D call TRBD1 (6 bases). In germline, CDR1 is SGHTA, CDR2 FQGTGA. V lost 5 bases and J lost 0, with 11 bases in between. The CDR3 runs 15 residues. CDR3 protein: CASSPGQFSGNTIYF. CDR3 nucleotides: TGTGCCAGCAGCCCTGGACAGTTCTCTGGAAACACCATATATTTT.

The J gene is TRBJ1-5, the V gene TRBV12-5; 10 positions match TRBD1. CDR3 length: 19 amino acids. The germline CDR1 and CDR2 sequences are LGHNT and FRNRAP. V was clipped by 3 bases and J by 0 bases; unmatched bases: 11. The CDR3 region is CASGFSTGGLYYSNQPQHF. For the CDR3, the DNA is TGTGCTAGTGGTTTCTCGACAGGGGGCCTCTACTATAGCAATCAGCCCCAGCATTTT.

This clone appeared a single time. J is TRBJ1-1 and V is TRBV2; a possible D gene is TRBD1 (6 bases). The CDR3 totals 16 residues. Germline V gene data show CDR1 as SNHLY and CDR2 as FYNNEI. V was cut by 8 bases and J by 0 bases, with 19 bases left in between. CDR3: CASAPGHREMNTEAFF. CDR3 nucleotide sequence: TGTGCCAGCGCTCCGGGACACCGAGAAATGAACACTGAAGCTTTCTTT. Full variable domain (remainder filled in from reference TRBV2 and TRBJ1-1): EPEVTQTPSHQVTQMGQEVILRCVPISNHLYFYWYRQILGQKVEFLVSFYNNEISEKSEIFDDQFSVERPDGSNFTLKIRSTKLEDSAMYFCASAPGHREMNTEAFFGQGTRLTVV.

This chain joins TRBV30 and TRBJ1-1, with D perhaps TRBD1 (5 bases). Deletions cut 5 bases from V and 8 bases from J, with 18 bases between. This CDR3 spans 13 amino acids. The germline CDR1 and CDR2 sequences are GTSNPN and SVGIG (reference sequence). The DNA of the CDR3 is TGTGCCTGGCTAGGGCAGGGAGGGAAAGAAGCTTTCTTT. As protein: CAWLGQGGKEAFF.

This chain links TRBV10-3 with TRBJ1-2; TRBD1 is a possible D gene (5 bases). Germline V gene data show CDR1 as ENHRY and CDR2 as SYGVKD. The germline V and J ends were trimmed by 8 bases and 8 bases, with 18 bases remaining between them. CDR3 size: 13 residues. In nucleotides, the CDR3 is TGTGCCATCTCGGGGGAGCCCCAGTACGGCTACACCTTC. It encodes CAISGEPQYGYTF.

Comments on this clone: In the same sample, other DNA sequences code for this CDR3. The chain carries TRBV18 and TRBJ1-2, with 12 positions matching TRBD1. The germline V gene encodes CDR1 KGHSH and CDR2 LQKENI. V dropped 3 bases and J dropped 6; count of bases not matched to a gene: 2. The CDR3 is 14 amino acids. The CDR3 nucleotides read TGTGCCAGCTCACCGGGACAGGGGGCAGATGGCTACACCTTC. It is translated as CASSPGQGADGYTF.

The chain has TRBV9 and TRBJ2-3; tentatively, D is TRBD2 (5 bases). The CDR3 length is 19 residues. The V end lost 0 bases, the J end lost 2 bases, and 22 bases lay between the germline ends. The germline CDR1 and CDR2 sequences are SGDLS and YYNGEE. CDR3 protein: CASSVDLPSGRPYTDTQYF. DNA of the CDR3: TGTGCCAGCAGCGTAGACTTACCGAGCGGACGACCCTACACAGATACGCAGTATTTT. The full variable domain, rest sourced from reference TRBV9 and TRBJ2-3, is DSGVTQTPKHLITATGQRVTLRCSPRSGDLSVYWYQQSLDQGLQFLIQYYNGEERAKGNILERFSAQQFPDLHSELNLSSLELGDSALYFCASSVDLPSGRPYTDTQYFGPGTRLTVL.

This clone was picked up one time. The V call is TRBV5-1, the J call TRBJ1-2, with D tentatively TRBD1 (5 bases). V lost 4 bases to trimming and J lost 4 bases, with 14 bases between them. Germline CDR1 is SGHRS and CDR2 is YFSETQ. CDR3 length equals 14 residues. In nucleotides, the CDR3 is TGCGCCAGCAGCATCTCGGGGGAGAGCTATGGCTACACCTTC. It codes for CASSISGESYGYTF.